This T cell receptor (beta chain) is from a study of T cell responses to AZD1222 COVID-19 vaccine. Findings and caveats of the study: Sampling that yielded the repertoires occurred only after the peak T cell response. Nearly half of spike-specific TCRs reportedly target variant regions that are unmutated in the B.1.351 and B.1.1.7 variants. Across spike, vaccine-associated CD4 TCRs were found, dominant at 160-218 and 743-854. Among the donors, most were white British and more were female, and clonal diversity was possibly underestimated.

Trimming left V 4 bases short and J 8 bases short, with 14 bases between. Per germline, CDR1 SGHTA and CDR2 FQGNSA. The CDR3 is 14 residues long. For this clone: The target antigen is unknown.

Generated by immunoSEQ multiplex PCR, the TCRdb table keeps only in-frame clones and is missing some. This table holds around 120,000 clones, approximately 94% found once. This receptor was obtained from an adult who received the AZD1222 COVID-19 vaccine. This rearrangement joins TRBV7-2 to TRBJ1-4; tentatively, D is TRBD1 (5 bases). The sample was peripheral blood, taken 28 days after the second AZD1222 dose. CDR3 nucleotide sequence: TGTGCCAGCAGCTCCTCTTCTTGGGGGGAAAAACTGTTTTTT. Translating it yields CASSSSSWGEKLFF.